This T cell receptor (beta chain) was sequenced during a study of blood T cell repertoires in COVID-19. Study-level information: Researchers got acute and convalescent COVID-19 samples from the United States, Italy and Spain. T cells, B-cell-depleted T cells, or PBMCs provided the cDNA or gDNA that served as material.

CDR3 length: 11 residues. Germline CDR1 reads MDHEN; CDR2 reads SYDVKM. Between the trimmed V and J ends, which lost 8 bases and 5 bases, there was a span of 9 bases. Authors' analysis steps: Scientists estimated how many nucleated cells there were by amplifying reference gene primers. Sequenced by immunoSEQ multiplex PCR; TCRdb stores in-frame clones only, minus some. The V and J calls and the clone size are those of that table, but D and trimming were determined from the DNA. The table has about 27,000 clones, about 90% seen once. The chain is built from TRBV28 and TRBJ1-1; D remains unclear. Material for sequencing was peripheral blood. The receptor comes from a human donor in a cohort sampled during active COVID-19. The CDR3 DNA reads TGTGCCAGCGTACTGATGACTGAAGCTTTCTTT. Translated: CASVLMTEAFF.